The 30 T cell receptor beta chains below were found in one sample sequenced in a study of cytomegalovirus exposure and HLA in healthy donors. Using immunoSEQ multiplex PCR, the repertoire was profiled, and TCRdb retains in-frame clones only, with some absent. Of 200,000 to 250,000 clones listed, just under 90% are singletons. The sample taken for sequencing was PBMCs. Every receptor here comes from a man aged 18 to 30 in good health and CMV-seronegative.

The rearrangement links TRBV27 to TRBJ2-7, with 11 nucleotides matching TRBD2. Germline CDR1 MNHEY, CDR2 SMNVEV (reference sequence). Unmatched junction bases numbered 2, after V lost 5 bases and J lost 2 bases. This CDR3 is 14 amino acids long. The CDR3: CASSISGRAYEQYF. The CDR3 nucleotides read TGTGCCAGCAGTATTAGCGGGAGGGCCTACGAGCAGTACTTC.

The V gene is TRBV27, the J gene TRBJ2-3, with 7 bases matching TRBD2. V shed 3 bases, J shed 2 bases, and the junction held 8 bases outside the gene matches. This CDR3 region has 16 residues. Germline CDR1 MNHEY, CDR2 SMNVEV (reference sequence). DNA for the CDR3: TGTGCCAGCAGTTTTTCGACTAGCACCAACACAGATACGCAGTATTTT. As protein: CASSFSTSTNTDTQYF.

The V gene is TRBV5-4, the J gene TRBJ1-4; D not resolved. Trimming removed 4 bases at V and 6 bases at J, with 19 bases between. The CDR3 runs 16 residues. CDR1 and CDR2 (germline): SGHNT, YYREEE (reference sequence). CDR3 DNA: TGTGCCAGCAGCCCCGGGGAGGGATATGAGGATGAAAAACTGTTTTTT. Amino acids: CASSPGEGYEDEKLFF. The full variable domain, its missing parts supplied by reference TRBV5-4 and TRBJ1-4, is ETGVTQSPTHLIKTRGQQVTLRCSSQSGHNTVSWYQQALGQGPQFIFQYYREEENGRGNFPPRFSGLQFPNYSSELNVNALELDDSALYLCASSPGEGYEDEKLFFGSGTQLSVL.

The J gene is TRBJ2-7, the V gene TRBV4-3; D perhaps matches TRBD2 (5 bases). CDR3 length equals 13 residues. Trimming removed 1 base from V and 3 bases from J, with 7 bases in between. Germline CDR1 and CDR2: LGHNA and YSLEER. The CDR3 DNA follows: TGCGCCAGCAGCCAAGGACGGGACTACGAGCAGTACTTC. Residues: CASSQGRDYEQYF.

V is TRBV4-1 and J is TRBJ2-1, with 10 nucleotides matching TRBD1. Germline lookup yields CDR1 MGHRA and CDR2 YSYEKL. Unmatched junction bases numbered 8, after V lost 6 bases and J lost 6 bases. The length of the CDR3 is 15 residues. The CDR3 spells CASRTRDRGANEQFF. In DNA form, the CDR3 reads TGCGCCAGCAGAACCCGGGACAGGGGAGCCAATGAGCAGTTCTTC.

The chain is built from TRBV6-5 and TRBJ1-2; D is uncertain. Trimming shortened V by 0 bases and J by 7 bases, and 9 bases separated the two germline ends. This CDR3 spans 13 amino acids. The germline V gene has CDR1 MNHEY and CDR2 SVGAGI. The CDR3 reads CASSYSLGSGYTF. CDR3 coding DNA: TGTGCCAGCAGTTACTCGCTGGGGAGTGGCTACACCTTC.

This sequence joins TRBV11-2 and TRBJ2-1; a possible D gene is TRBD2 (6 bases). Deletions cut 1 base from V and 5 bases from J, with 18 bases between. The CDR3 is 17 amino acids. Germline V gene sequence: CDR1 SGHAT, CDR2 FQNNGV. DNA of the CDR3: TGTGCCAGCAGCTTAGCATCCGGGGACGGGGGAGACAATGAGCAGTTCTTC. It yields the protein CASSLASGDGGDNEQFF.

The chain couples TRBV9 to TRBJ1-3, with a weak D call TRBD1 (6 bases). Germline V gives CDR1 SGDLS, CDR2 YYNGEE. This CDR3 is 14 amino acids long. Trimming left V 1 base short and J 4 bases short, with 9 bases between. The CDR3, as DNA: TGTGCCAGCAGCGTATTACAGGGAGGAAACACCATATATTTT. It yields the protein CASSVLQGGNTIYF.

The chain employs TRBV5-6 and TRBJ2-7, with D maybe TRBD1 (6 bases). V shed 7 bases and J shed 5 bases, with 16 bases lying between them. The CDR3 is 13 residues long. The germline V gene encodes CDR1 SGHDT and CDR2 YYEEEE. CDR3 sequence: CASAQGVPHEQYF. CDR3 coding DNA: TGTGCCAGCGCACAGGGAGTCCCACACGAGCAGTACTTC.

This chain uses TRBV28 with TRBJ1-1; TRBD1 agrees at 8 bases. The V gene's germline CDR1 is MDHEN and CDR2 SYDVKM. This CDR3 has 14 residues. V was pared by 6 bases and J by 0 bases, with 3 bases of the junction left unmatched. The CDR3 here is CASRQGGVNTEAFF. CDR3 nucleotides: TGTGCCAGCAGACAGGGGGGAGTGAACACTGAAGCTTTCTTT. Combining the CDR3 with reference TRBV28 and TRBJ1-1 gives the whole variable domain DVKVTQSSRYLVKRTGEKVFLECVQDMDHENMFWYRQDPGLGLRLIYFSYDVKMKEKGDIPEGYSVSREKKERFSLILESASTNQTSMYLCASRQGGVNTEAFFGQGTRLTVV.

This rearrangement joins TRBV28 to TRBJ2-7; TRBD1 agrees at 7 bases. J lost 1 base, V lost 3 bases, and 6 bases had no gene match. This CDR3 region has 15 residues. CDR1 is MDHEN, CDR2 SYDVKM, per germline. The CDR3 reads CASSFGRGSSYEQYF. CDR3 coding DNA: TGTGCCAGCAGTTTCGGCAGGGGGTCATCCTACGAGCAGTACTTC. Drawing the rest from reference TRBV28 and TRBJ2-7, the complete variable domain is DVKVTQSSRYLVKRTGEKVFLECVQDMDHENMFWYRQDPGLGLRLIYFSYDVKMKEKGDIPEGYSVSREKKERFSLILESASTNQTSMYLCASSFGRGSSYEQYFGPGTRLTVT.

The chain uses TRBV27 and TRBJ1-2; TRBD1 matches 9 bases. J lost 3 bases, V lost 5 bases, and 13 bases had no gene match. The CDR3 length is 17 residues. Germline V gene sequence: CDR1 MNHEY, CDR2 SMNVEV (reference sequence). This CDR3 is CASSPGQGRNFYYGYTF. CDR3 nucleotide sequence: TGTGCCAGCAGTCCGGGACAGGGAAGGAATTTTTACTATGGCTACACCTTC.

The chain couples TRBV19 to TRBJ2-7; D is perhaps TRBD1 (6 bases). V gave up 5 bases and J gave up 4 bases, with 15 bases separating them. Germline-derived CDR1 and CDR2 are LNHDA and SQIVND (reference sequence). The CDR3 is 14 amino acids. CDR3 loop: CASSGRQVGYEQYF. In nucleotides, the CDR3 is TGTGCCAGTAGTGGGCGACAGGTCGGTTACGAGCAGTACTTC. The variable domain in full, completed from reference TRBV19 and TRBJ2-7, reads DGGITQSPKYLFRKEGQNVTLSCEQNLNHDAMYWYRQDPGQGLRLIYYSQIVNDFQKGDIAEGYSVSREKKESFPLTVTSAQKNPTAFYLCASSGRQVGYEQYFGPGTRLTVT.

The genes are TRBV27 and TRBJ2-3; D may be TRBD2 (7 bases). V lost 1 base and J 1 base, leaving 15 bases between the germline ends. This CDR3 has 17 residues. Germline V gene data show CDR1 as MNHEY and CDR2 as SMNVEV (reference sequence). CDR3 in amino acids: CASSLFVGGRGTDTQYF. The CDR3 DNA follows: TGTGCCAGCAGTTTATTCGTGGGGGGGCGCGGCACAGATACGCAGTATTTT.

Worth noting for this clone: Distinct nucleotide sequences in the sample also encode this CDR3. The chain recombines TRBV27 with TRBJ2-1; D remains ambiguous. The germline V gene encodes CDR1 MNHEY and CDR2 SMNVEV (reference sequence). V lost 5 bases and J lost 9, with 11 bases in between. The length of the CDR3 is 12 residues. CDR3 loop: CASSRPGGEQFF. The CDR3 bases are TGTGCCAGCAGTAGACCCGGCGGTGAGCAGTTCTTC.

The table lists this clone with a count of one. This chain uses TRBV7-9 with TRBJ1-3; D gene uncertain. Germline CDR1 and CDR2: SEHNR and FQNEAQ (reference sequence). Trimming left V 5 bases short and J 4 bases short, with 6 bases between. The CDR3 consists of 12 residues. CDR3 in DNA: TGTGCCAGCAGCCCAGTGGGAAACACCATATATTTT. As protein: CASSPVGNTIYF.

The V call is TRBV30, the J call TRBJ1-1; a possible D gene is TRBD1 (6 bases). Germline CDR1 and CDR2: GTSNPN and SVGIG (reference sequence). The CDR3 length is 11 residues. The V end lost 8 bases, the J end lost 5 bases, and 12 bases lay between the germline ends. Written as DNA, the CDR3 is TGTGCCGGTCACAGGGTTACTGAAGCTTTCTTT. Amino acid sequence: CAGHRVTEAFF.

CDR3 region: CASSYGGVYNEQFF. The CDR3 DNA reads as TGTGCCAGCAGCTACGGCGGGGTCTACAATGAGCAGTTCTTC. The chain employs TRBV5-4 and TRBJ2-1, with D perhaps matching TRBD2 (6 bases). CDR3 size: 14 residues. The germline CDR1 and CDR2 sequences are SGHNT and YYREEE (reference sequence). The V end was cut by 3 bases, the J end by 3 bases, with 10 bases between.

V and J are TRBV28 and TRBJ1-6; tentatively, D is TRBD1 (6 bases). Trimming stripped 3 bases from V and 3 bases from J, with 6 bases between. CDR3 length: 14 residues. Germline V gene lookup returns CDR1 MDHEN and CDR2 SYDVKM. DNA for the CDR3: TGTGCCAGCAGTTTGACAGGCTATAATTCACCCCTCCACTTT. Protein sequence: CASSLTGYNSPLHF.

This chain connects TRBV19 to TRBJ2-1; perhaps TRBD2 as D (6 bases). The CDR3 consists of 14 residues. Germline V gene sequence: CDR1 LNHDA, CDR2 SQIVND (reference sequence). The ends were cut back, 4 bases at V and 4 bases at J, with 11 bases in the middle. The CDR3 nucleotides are TGTGCCAGTAGTACCCCAGGGACTTACAATGAGCAGTTCTTC. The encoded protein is CASSTPGTYNEQFF.

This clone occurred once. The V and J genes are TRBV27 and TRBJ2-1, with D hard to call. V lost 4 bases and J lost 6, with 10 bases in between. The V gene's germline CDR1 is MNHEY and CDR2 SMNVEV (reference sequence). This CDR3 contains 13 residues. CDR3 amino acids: CASSSSRFNEQFF. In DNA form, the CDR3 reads TGTGCCAGCAGTTCCTCTAGGTTCAATGAGCAGTTCTTC.

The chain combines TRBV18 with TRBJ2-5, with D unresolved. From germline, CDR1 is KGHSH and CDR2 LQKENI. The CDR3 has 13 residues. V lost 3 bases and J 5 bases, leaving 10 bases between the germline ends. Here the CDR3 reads CASSPFQLETQYF. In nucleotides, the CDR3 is TGTGCCAGCTCACCTTTCCAGTTGGAGACCCAGTACTTC. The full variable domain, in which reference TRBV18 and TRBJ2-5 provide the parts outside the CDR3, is NAGVMQNPRHLVRRRGQEARLRCSPMKGHSHVYWYRQLPEEGLKFMVYLQKENIIDESGMPKERFSAEFPKEGPSILRIQQVVRGDSAAYFCASSPFQLETQYFGPGTRLLVL.

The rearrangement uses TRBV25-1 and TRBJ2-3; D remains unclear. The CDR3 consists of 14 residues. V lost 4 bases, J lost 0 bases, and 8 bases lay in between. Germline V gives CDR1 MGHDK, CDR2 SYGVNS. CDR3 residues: CASSARFSTDTQYF. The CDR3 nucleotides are TGTGCCAGCAGTGCGCGATTTAGCACAGATACGCAGTATTTT.

The CDR3 loop reads CAGNDRGRYEQYF. The CDR3 DNA is TGTGCCGGAAACGACAGGGGGCGTTACGAGCAGTACTTC. This chain links TRBV30 with TRBJ2-7, with TRBD1 matching over 10 bases. The CDR3 spans 13 residues. The germline gives CDR1 GTSNPN, CDR2 SVGIG (reference sequence). V shed 8 bases and J 4 bases; nucleotides not matched to a gene: 8.

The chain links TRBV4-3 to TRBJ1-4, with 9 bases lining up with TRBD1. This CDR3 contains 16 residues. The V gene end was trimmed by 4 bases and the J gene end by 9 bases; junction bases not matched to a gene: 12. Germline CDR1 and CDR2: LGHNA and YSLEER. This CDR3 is CASSPRESGTGKKLFF. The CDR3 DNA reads TGCGCCAGCAGCCCCCGAGAGTCGGGGACAGGGAAAAAACTGTTTTTT.

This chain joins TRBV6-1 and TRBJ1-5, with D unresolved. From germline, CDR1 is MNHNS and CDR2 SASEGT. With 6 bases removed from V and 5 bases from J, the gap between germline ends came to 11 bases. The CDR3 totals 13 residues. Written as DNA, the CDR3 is TGTGCCAGCAGCTTAGCTTGGGATCAGCCCCAGCATTTT. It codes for CASSLAWDQPQHF.

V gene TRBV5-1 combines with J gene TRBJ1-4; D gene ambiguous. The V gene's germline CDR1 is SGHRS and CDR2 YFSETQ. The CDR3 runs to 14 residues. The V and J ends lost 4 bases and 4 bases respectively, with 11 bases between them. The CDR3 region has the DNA TGCGCCAGCAGCAGTAGCGGGAATAATGAAAAACTGTTTTTT. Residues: CASSSSGNNEKLFF.

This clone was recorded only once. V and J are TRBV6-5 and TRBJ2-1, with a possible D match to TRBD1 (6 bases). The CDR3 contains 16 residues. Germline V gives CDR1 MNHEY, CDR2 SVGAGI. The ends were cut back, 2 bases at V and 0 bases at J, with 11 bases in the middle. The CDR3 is CASSYETGSSYNEQFF. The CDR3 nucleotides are TGTGCCAGCAGTTACGAGACAGGAAGCTCCTACAATGAGCAGTTCTTC.

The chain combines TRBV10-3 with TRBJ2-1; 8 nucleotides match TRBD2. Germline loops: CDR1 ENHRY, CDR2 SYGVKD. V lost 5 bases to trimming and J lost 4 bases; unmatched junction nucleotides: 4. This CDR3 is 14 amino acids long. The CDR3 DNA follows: TGTGCCATCAGTTTAGCGGGAACATACAATGAGCAGTTCTTC. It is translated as CAISLAGTYNEQFF.

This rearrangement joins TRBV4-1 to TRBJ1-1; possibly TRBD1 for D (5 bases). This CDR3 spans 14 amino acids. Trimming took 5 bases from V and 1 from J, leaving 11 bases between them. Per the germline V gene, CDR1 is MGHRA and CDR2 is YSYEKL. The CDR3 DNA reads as TGCGCCAGCAGCGGGCGGACACCGAACACTGAAGCTTTCTTT. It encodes CASSGRTPNTEAFF.